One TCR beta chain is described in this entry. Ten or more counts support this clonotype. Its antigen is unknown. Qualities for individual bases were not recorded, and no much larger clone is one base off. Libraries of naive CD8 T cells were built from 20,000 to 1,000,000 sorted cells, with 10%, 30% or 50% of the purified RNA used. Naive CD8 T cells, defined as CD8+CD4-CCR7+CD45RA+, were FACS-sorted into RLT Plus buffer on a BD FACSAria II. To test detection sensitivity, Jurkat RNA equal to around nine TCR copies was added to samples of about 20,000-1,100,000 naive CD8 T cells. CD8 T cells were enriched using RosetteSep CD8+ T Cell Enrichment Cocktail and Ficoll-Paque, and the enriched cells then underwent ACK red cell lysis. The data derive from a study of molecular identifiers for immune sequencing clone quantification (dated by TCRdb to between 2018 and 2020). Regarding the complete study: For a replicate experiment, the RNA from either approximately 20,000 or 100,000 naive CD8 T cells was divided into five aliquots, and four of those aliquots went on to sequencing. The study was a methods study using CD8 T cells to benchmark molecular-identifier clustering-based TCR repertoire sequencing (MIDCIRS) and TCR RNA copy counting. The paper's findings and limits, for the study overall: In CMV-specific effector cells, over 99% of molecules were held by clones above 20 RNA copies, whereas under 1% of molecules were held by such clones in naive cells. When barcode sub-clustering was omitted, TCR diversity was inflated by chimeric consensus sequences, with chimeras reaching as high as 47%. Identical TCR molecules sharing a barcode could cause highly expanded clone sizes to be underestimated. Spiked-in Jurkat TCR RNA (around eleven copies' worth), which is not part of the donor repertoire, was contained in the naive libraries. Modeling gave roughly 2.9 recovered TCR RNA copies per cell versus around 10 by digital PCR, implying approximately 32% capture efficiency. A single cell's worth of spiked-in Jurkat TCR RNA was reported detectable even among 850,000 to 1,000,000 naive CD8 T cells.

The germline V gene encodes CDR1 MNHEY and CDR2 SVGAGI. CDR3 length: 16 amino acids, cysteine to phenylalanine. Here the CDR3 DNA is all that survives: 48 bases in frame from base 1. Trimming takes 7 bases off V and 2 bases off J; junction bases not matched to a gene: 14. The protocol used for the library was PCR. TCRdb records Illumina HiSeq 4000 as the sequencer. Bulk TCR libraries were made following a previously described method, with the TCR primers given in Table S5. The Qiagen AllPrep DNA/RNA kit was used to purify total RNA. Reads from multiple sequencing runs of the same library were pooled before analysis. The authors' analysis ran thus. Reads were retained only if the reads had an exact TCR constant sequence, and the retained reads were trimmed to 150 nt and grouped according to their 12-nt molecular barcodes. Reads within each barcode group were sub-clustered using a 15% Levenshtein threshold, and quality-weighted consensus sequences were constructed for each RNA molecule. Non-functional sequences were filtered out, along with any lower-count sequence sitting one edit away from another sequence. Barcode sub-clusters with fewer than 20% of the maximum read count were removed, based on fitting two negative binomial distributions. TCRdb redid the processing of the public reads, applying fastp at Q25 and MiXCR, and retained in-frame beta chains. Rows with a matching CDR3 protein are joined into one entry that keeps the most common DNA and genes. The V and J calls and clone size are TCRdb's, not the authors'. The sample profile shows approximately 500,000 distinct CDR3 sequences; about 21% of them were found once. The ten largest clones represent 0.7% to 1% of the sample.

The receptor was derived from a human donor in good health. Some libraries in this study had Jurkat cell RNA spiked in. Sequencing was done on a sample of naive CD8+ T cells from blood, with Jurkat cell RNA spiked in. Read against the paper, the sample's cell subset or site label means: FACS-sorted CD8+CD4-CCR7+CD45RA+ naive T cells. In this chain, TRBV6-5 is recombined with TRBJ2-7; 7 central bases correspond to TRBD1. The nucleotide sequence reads TGTGCCAGCACTTATCCCGGGGCAGGGGGTACCTACGAGCAGTACTTC. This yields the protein CASTYPGAGGTYEQYF.